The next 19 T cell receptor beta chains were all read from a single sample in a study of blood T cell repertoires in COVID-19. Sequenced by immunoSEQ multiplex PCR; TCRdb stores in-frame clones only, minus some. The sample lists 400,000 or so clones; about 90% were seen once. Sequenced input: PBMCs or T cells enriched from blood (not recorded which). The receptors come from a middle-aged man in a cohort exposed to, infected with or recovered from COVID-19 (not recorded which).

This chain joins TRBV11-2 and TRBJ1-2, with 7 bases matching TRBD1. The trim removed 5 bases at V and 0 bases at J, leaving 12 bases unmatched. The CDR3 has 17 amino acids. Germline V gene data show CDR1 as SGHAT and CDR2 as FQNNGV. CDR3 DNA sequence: TGTGCCAGCAGCAGCAAAGGGGGCAACAGGGCTAACTATGGCTACACCTTC. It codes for CASSSKGGNRANYGYTF.

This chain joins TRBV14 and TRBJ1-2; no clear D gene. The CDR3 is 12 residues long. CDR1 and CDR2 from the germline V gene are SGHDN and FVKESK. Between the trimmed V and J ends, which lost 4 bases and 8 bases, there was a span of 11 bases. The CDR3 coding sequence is TGTGCCAGCAGCCTACACATGGTAGGCTACACCTTC. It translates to CASSLHMVGYTF.

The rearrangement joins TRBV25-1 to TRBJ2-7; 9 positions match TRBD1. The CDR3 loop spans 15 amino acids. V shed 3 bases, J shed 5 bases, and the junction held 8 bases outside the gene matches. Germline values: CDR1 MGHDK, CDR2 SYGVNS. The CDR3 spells CASSDTRTGENEQYF. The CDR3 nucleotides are TGTGCCAGCAGTGACACCAGGACAGGGGAGAACGAGCAGTACTTC.

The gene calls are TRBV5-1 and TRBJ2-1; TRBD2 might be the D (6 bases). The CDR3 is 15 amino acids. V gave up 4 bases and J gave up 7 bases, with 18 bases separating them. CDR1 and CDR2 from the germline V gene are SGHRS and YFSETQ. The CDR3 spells CASSADRLGLNEQFF. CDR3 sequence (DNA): TGCGCCAGCAGCGCGGACCGACTAGGTTTGAATGAGCAGTTCTTC.

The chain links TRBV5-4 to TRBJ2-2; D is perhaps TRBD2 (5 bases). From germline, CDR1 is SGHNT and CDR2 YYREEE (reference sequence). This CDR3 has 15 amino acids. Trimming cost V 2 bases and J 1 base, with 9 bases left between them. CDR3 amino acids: CASSFKSGNTGELFF. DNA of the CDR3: TGTGCCAGCAGCTTTAAGAGCGGGAACACCGGGGAGCTGTTTTTT.

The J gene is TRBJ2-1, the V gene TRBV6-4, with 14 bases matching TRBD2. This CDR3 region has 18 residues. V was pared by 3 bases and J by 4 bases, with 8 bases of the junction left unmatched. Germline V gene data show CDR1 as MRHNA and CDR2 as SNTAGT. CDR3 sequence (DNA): TGTGCCAGCAGTGATGGGACTAGCGGGAGCATAGGGTACAATGAGCAGTTCTTC. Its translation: CASSDGTSGSIGYNEQFF.

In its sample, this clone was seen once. The CDR3 coding sequence is TGTGCCAGCAGACTAGACGCACCAGATAATTCACCCCTCCACTTT. Residues: CASRLDAPDNSPLHF. The V and J genes are TRBV25-1 and TRBJ1-6; D ambiguous. V was pared by 6 bases and J by 5 bases, with 14 bases between. The germline CDR1 and CDR2 sequences are MGHDK and SYGVNS. This CDR3 is 15 amino acids long.

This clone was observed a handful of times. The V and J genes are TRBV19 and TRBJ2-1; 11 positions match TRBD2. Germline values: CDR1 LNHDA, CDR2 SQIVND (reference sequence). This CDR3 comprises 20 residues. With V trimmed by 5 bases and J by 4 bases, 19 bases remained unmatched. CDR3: CASSFVWISGRAVRYNEQFF. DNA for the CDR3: TGTGCCAGTAGTTTTGTTTGGATTAGCGGGAGGGCCGTCAGATACAATGAGCAGTTCTTC.

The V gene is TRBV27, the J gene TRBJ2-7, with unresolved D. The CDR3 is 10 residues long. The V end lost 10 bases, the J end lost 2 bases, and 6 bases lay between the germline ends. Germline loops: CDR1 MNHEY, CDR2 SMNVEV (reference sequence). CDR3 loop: CATETYEQYF. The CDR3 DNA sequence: TGTGCCACCGAGACCTACGAGCAGTACTTC.

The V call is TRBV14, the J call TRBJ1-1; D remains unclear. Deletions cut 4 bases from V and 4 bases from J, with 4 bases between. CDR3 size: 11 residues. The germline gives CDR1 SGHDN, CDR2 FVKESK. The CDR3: CASSLATEAFF. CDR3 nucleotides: TGTGCCAGCAGCCTGGCCACTGAAGCTTTCTTT.

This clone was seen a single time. In DNA form, the CDR3 reads TGTGCCAGTAGTATAGTCCCTCAGGGGGACGGCAATCAGCCCCAGCATTTT. This translates into CASSIVPQGDGNQPQHF. The chain combines TRBV19 with TRBJ1-5; 7 nucleotides line up with TRBD1. CDR3 size: 17 residues. The V gene's germline CDR1 is LNHDA and CDR2 SQIVND (reference sequence). V lost 1 base, J lost 2 bases, and 8 bases stayed unmatched.

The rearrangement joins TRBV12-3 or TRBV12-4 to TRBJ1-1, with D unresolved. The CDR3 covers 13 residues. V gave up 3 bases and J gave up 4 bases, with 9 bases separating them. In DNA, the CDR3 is TGTGCCAGCAGTTTTATTGTTATCACTGAAGCTTTCTTT. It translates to CASSFIVITEAFF.

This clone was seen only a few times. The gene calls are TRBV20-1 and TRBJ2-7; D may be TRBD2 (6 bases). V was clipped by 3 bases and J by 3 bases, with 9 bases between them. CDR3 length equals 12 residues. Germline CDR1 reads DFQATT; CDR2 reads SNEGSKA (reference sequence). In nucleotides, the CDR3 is TGCAGTGCTAGTTTGGAGGGCTACGAGCAGTACTTC. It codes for CSASLEGYEQYF.

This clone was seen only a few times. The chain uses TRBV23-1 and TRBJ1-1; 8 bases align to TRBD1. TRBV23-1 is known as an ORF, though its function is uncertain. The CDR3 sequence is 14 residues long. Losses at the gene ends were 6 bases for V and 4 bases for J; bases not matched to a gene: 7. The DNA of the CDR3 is TGCGCCAGCAGCGCACCCGGGACAGGCACTGAAGCTTTCTTT. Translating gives CASSAPGTGTEAFF.

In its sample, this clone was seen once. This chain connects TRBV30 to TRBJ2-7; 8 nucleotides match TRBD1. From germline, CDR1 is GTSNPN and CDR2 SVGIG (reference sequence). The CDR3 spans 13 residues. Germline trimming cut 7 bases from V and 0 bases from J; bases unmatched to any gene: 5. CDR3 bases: TGTGCCTTTCTAGGACAGGGCTCCTACGAGCAGTACTTC. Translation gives CAFLGQGSYEQYF.

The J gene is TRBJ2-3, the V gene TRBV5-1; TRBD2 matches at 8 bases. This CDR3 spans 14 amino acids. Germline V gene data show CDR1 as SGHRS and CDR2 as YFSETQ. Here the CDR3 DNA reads TGCGCAACAGCGGGGGCGGGAGGCACAGATACGCAGTATTTT. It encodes CATAGAGGTDTQYF.

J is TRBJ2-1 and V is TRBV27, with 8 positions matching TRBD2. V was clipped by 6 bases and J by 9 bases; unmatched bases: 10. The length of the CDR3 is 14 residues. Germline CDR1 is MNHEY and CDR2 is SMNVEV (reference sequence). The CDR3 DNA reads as TGTGCCAGCAGGGGACTAGTCAGGGGCGGTGAGCAGTTCTTC. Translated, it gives CASRGLVRGGEQFF.

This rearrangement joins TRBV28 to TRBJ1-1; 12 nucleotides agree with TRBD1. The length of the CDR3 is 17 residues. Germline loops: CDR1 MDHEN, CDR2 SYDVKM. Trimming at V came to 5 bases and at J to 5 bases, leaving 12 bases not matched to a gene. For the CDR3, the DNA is TGTGCCAGCAGTCCCAGGGGGACAGGGGGCGCAAGGACTGAAGCTTTCTTT. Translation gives CASSPRGTGGARTEAFF.

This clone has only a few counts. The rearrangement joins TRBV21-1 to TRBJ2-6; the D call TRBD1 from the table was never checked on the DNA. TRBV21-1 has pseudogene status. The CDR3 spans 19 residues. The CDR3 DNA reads TGTGCCAGCAGCAGCAACAGGGAGCCCACCCGAGCTGGGGCCAACGTCCTGACTTTC. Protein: CASSSNREPTRAGANVLTF.